This T cell receptor (beta chain) came from a study of T-cell reconstitution after alpha-beta-depleted transplantation in children (dated by TCRdb to about 2016). Context from the whole study: T-cell immune reconstitution after TCRalphabeta/CD19-depleted allogeneic hematopoietic cell transplantation in children was quantitatively tracked in the study by means of TCR repertoire profiling. Paper-wide results and their limitations: Over subsequent months, a decline in hyperexpanded clone frequencies was noted, and after one year, T-cell counts and TCRbeta diversity were mostly ascribed to newly produced T cells. Apparently early alphabetaT-cell count recovery about two months after transplant reportedly relied on only several hundred rapidly expanded clones derived from non-depleted graft cells. In some patients, high TCRbeta diversity at day 60 was attributed to recipient T cells and intrathymic progenitors that had survived conditioning.

Only a few counts were recorded for this clonotype. Its binding antigen is unknown. No base quality values were provided; no much bigger clone lies one nucleotide off. The library was prepared using PCR. The sequencer listed for this sample is Illumina HiSeq 2500. TCR libraries were prepared with molecular barcoding, using unique molecular identifiers to normalize TCRbeta repertoire quantification. TCRdb passed the public sequencing reads through fastp at Q25 and MiXCR, retaining productive beta sequences. CDR3 protein duplicates are merged, each entry listing the most common genes and DNA. The sample table shows about 400,000 distinct CDR3 sequences, and around 15% are seen once. The ten most abundant clones make up around 28% of the sample. In the paper's terms, the treatment or condition label means: allogeneic hematopoietic cell transplantation with graft depleted of TCRalphabeta T cells and CD19 B cells. The transplant recipients were children given TCRalphabeta/CD19-depleted allogeneic hematopoietic cell grafts.

V ends up 0 bases short and J 6 bases short, with an unmatched junction base count of 17. From the germline V gene, CDR1 is SGHDT and CDR2 is YYEEEE. The CDR3 numbers 18 residues from cysteine through phenylalanine. Only the CDR3 part of the read is kept: 54 bases, read in frame from the first base. The sequence is built from TRBV5-6 and TRBJ1-1, with 7 middle bases fitting TRBD1. The clonotype was recovered from a boy less than two years old who had a stem cell transplant for Wiskott-Aldrich syndrome, so the T cells may come from the graft donor. The material was PBMCs, mostly from graft donor cells, obtained 360 days after TCRalphabeta/CD19-depleted stem cell transplant. The base sequence is TGTGCCAGCAGCTTGGTAGGACAGGCAATAAGGGGTAACCCTGAAGCTTTCTTT. Translated, it gives CASSLVGQAIRGNPEAFF.